The 28 T cell receptor beta chains below all came from one sample that was sequenced in a study of blood T cell repertoires in COVID-19. TCRdb's copy holds only in-frame clones and misses some; the assay was immunoSEQ multiplex PCR. The table lists around 170,000 clones, 89% of them singletons. The specimen was peripheral blood. The receptors were sampled from a man aged 18 to 29 who had recovered from COVID-19.

The count of this clone is one. The rearrangement joins TRBV5-4 to TRBJ2-1, with 7 bases matching TRBD1. The trim removed 2 bases at V and 7 bases at J, leaving 18 bases unmatched. Germline values: CDR1 SGHNT, CDR2 YYREEE (reference sequence). The CDR3 contains 18 residues. DNA for the CDR3: TGTGCCAGCAGCTTTCCAAGGGGGCGCCAGGTAGTACGTAATGAGCAGTTCTTC. It is translated as CASSFPRGRQVVRNEQFF.

This chain connects TRBV6-5 to TRBJ2-2; D is possibly TRBD1 (6 bases). The ends were cut back, 6 bases at V and 5 bases at J, with 10 bases in the middle. Germline-derived CDR1 and CDR2 are MNHEY and SVGAGI. CDR3 length: 13 residues. In DNA, the CDR3 is TGTGCCAGCAGCAGTACAGGGACCGGGGAGCTGTTTTTT. The encoded protein is CASSSTGTGELFF.

The chain joins TRBV9 to TRBJ1-6; the D gene is possibly TRBD1 (5 bases). The V end was cut by 10 bases, the J end by 4 bases, with 15 bases between. Germline V gene sequence: CDR1 SGDLS, CDR2 YYNGEE. The CDR3 runs 14 residues. CDR3 coding DNA: TGTGCCTCTTCCCAGGGAACGTATAATTCACCCCTCCACTTT. It yields the protein CASSQGTYNSPLHF.

The chain is built from TRBV12-3 or TRBV12-4 and TRBJ1-1, with 7 bases fitting TRBD1. The CDR3 loop spans 13 amino acids. Trimming at V came to 6 bases and at J to 6 bases, leaving 7 bases not matched to a gene. The CDR3 here is CASRPRQGSEAFF. The CDR3 region has the DNA TGTGCCAGCAGACCGAGACAGGGATCTGAAGCTTTCTTT.

The table lists this clone with a few counts. V and J are TRBV28 and TRBJ1-5; 8 bases are a match to TRBD1. The germline CDR1 and CDR2 sequences are MDHEN and SYDVKM. V lost 5 bases and J lost 7; bases outside the gene matches: 10. The CDR3 is made up of 15 amino acids. The CDR3: CASSPRDRHGQPQHF. CDR3 nucleotide sequence: TGTGCCAGCAGTCCCCGGGACAGGCACGGACAGCCCCAGCATTTT.

V gene TRBV6-6 combines with J gene TRBJ2-3; unclear D gene. Germline V gives CDR1 MNHNY, CDR2 SVGAGI (reference sequence). Deletions cut 6 bases from V and 2 bases from J, with 6 bases between. CDR3 length equals 12 residues. The CDR3 protein is CASRQTTDTQYF. CDR3 bases: TGTGCCAGCAGACAGACCACAGATACGCAGTATTTT.

J is TRBJ2-7 and V is TRBV18, with 7 bases matching TRBD2. Trimming at V came to 2 bases and at J to 3 bases, leaving 7 bases not matched to a gene. The CDR3 has 15 amino acids. CDR1 is KGHSH and CDR2 is LQKENI in the germline V gene. Here the CDR3 reads CASSPETSFSYEQYF. The CDR3 nucleotides read TGTGCCAGCTCACCAGAGACTAGCTTCAGCTACGAGCAGTACTTC.

The chain combines TRBV6-1 with TRBJ2-1; 10 bases map to TRBD2. CDR1 is MNHNS, CDR2 SASEGT, per germline. The trim removed 3 bases at V and 4 bases at J, leaving 3 bases unmatched. The length of the CDR3 is 15 residues. CDR3 amino acids: CASSDQAGGYNEQFF. The CDR3 DNA follows: TGTGCCAGCAGTGACCAAGCGGGAGGGTACAATGAGCAGTTCTTC.

The chain employs TRBV3-1 (or the pseudogene TRBV3-2) and TRBJ1-2, with TRBD1 identical over 8 bases. J was trimmed by 7 bases and V by 4 bases; bases with no gene match: 5. Germline CDR1 is LGHDT and CDR2 is YNNKEL (reference sequence). This CDR3 is 13 amino acids long. The CDR3 nucleotides read TGTGCCAGCAGCCTAGGGACAGGCCGTGGCTACACCTTC. This encodes CASSLGTGRGYTF.

This clone has just one count. J is TRBJ2-7 and V is TRBV7-2; tentatively, D is TRBD2 (6 bases). V was cut by 1 base and J by 0 bases, with 10 bases left in between. This CDR3 region has 15 residues. Germline loops: CDR1 SGHTA, CDR2 FQGNSA. Here the CDR3 DNA reads TGTGCCAGCAGCTTAGATCTGGGGGGCTCCTACGAGCAGTACTTC. It encodes CASSLDLGGSYEQYF.

The chain carries TRBV3-1 (or the pseudogene TRBV3-2) and TRBJ2-3; TRBD2 agrees at 13 bases. Germline V CDR1 and CDR2: LGHDT, YNNKEL (reference sequence). This CDR3 region has 17 residues. With V trimmed by 3 bases and J by 1 base, 4 bases remained unmatched. DNA of the CDR3: TGTGCCAGCAGCCATGGACTAGCGGGAGTGGGCACAGATACGCAGTATTTT. It yields the protein CASSHGLAGVGTDTQYF.

The V and J genes are TRBV29-1 and TRBJ1-1, with D unclear. Germline V gene lookup returns CDR1 SQVTM and CDR2 ANQGSEA. CDR3 length equals 11 residues. The V gene lost 8 bases and the J gene lost 4 bases, with 11 bases spanning the gap. The CDR3 loop is CSPRAVTEAFF. CDR3 sequence (DNA): TGCAGCCCGCGGGCGGTCACTGAAGCTTTCTTT. The full variable domain, in which reference TRBV29-1 and TRBJ1-1 provide the parts outside the CDR3, is SAVISQKPSRDICQRGTSLTIQCQVDSQVTMMFWYRQQPGQSLTLIATANQGSEATYESGFVIDKFPISRPNLTFSTLTVSNMSPEDSSIYLCSPRAVTEAFFGQGTRLTVV.

This clone has at least ten counts. The genes are TRBV9 and TRBJ2-3, with a weak D call TRBD2 (6 bases). In germline, CDR1 is SGDLS, CDR2 YYNGEE. Trimming shortened V by 0 bases and J by 4 bases, and 9 bases separated the two germline ends. The length of the CDR3 is 14 residues. For the CDR3, the DNA is TGTGCCAGCAGCGTAGTGGGACTTGCAGATACGCAGTATTTT. Its protein is CASSVVGLADTQYF.

V usage is TRBV11-2 and J usage is TRBJ2-3, with 9 bases lining up with TRBD2. V lost 2 bases and J lost 10; bases outside the gene matches: 7. The CDR3 totals 14 residues. Germline V gene data show CDR1 as SGHAT and CDR2 as FQNNGV. CDR3 coding DNA: TGTGCCAGCAGCTTATTCCTAGCGGGACTTGCGCAGTATTTT. It encodes CASSLFLAGLAQYF.

This clone appeared once. The gene calls are TRBV6-5 and TRBJ1-6, with D unresolved. CDR1 MNHEY and CDR2 SVGAGI come from the germline V gene. The CDR3 contains 14 residues. Trimming took 6 bases from V and 8 from J, leaving 14 bases between them. CDR3 loop: CASSQGGKHSPLHF. CDR3 nucleotide sequence: TGTGCCAGCAGCCAAGGAGGGAAGCATTCACCCCTCCACTTT.

The chain couples TRBV5-1 to TRBJ1-1, with D possibly matching TRBD1 (5 bases). V shed 0 bases and J shed 1 base, with 10 bases lying between them. This CDR3 spans 15 amino acids. Germline V gene sequence: CDR1 SGHRS, CDR2 YFSETQ. CDR3 sequence: CASSLAAGSNTEAFF. The CDR3 bases are TGCGCCAGCAGCTTGGCCGCAGGGTCGAACACTGAAGCTTTCTTT.

The J gene is TRBJ1-1, the V gene TRBV27; D is possibly TRBD1 (5 bases). CDR1 and CDR2 from the germline V gene are MNHEY and SMNVEV (reference sequence). Trimming shortened V by 9 bases and J by 0 bases, and 14 bases separated the two germline ends. The CDR3 is 14 residues long. CDR3 amino acids: CASGPGLMNTEAFF. The DNA of the CDR3 is TGTGCCAGTGGACCAGGGCTGATGAACACTGAAGCTTTCTTT.

This clone was recorded only once. This rearrangement joins TRBV11-3 to TRBJ2-2, with TRBD2 matching 8 bases. V gave up 5 bases and J gave up 7 bases; unmatched junction bases: 9. The CDR3 contains 15 residues. The germline V gene encodes CDR1 SGHNT and CDR2 YENEEA. CDR3 residues: CASSPTGGPGGELFF. DNA for the CDR3: TGTGCCAGCAGCCCCACGGGAGGGCCGGGCGGGGAGCTGTTTTTT. The full variable domain, in which reference TRBV11-3 and TRBJ2-2 provide the parts outside the CDR3, is EAGVVQSPRYKIIEKKQPVAFWCNPISGHNTLYWYLQNLGQGPELLIRYENEEAVDDSQLPKDRFSAERLKGVDSTLKIQPAELGDSAVYLCASSPTGGPGGELFFGEGSRLTVL.

The gene calls are TRBV4-1 and TRBJ1-3; 8 bases are a match to TRBD1. The germline V gene encodes CDR1 MGHRA and CDR2 YSYEKL. V dropped 1 base and J dropped 0; count of bases not matched to a gene: 8. The CDR3 sequence is 18 residues long. This CDR3 is CASSQAHGQGLSGNTIYF. Written as DNA, the CDR3 is TGCGCCAGCAGCCAAGCCCACGGACAGGGACTCTCTGGAAACACCATATATTTT.

In its sample, this clone was seen a few times. V usage is TRBV5-6 and J usage is TRBJ2-7, with D maybe TRBD1 (6 bases). V lost 4 bases and J lost 4, with 12 bases in between. Germline CDR1 SGHDT, CDR2 YYEEEE. The CDR3 extends over 13 amino acids. CDR3 residues: CASSIGTRYEQYF. In DNA form, the CDR3 reads TGTGCCAGCAGCATCGGGACAAGATACGAGCAGTACTTC.

The V and J genes are TRBV3-1 (or the pseudogene TRBV3-2) and TRBJ1-2; 7 nucleotides agree with TRBD1. V lost 0 bases, J lost 8 bases, and 3 bases stayed unmatched. The CDR3 has 13 amino acids. The germline V gene encodes CDR1 LGHDT and CDR2 YNNKEL (reference sequence). The CDR3 bases are TGTGCCAGCAGCCAAGAGACAGGGCGAGGCTACACCTTC. Translated: CASSQETGRGYTF.

The chain combines TRBV7-9 with TRBJ2-2, with D maybe TRBD2 (6 bases). V dropped 3 bases and J dropped 4 bases, with 18 bases sitting between them. The CDR3 extends over 17 amino acids. CDR1 SEHNR and CDR2 FQNEAQ come from the germline V gene (reference sequence). The CDR3 DNA follows: TGTGCCAGCAGCTTCGGGGAGTTAGCGGTCCTCACCGGGGAGCTGTTTTTT. It is translated as CASSFGELAVLTGELFF.

The gene calls are TRBV30 and TRBJ1-1; D uncertain. Trimming stripped 2 bases from V and 1 base from J, with 8 bases between. The CDR3 extends over 13 amino acids. Germline V lookup: CDR1 GTSNPN, CDR2 SVGIG (reference sequence). CDR3 nucleotide sequence: TGTGCCTGGAGTAGCGGACCGAACACTGAAGCTTTCTTT. Its protein is CAWSSGPNTEAFF.

The V and J genes are TRBV15 and TRBJ1-5, with 7 bases matching TRBD1. Per germline, CDR1 LNHNV and CDR2 YYDKDF (reference sequence). Germline trimming cut 0 bases from V and 2 bases from J; bases unmatched to any gene: 4. The CDR3 is made up of 16 amino acids. The CDR3 bases are TGTGCCACCAGCAGAGATAGGGGGCTCGGCAATCAGCCCCAGCATTTT. It is translated as CATSRDRGLGNQPQHF.

The chain carries TRBV27 and TRBJ1-2; weak D call: TRBD1 (5 bases). With 3 bases removed from V and 4 bases from J, the gap between germline ends came to 9 bases. In germline, CDR1 is MNHEY, CDR2 SMNVEV (reference sequence). This CDR3 region has 13 residues. The CDR3 DNA reads as TGTGCCAGCAGTTTGGTGGGGGGCTATGGCTACACCTTC. Protein: CASSLVGGYGYTF.

The chain uses TRBV18 and TRBJ2-1; a possible D gene is TRBD1 (5 bases). Per the germline V gene, CDR1 is KGHSH and CDR2 is LQKENI. CDR3 size: 13 residues. V gave up 6 bases and J gave up 6 bases, with 12 bases separating them. In DNA form, the CDR3 reads TGTGCCAGCTCCCAGGGTGGGGTCAATGAGCAGTTCTTC. As protein: CASSQGGVNEQFF.

This chain connects TRBV6-5 to TRBJ2-7; a possible D gene is TRBD2 (6 bases). Trimming shortened V by 3 bases and J by 1 base, and 16 bases separated the two germline ends. Germline V CDR1 and CDR2: MNHEY, SVGAGI. This CDR3 comprises 16 residues. CDR3 sequence: CASSYRGAMTSYEQYF. The CDR3 DNA reads as TGTGCCAGCAGTTATCGCGGGGCGATGACATCCTACGAGCAGTACTTC.

The chain carries TRBV5-1 and TRBJ2-5, with 8 nucleotides matching TRBD2. Trimming at V came to 3 bases and at J to 2 bases, leaving 9 bases not matched to a gene. Germline CDR1 SGHRS, CDR2 YFSETQ. This CDR3 is built from 16 residues. CDR3 sequence: CASSWGPSGYQETQYF. The CDR3 DNA sequence: TGCGCCAGCAGCTGGGGGCCTAGCGGGTATCAAGAGACCCAGTACTTC.